This T cell receptor (beta chain) was sequenced in a study of blood T cell repertoires in COVID-19. Study as a whole: The samples span acute and convalescent COVID-19 from the United States, Italy and Spain. From T cells, B-cell-depleted T cells, or PBMCs came the material, which was cDNA or gDNA.

Germline loops: CDR1 MNHEY, CDR2 SVGAGI. Trimming at V came to 4 bases and at J to 5 bases, leaving 7 bases not matched to a gene. The CDR3 is 15 residues long. Original processing methods: Scientists estimated how many nucleated cells there were by amplifying reference gene primers. The repertoire was sequenced with immunoSEQ multiplex PCR; TCRdb's copy has only in-frame clones and lacks some. The DNA was the basis for D and trimming; V, J and clone size are from that table. The sample holds 100,000 to 150,000 clones, about 84% seen once. Source material: peripheral blood. The genes are TRBV6-5 and TRBJ2-3, with TRBD1 matching 9 bases. This receptor was taken from a man aged 55 to 70 with acute or convalescent COVID-19. CDR3 DNA sequence: TGTGCCAGCAGTTCTACCGGGACAGGGCAAGATACGCAGTATTTT. It yields the protein CASSSTGTGQDTQYF.